Presented here are 11 T cell receptor beta chains from one specimen sequenced in a study of blood T cell repertoires in COVID-19. TCRdb's table, derived via immunoSEQ multiplex PCR, lists solely in-frame clones and lacks some. Among fewer than 200,000 clones listed, 82% were seen once. Material for sequencing was peripheral blood. The receptor set was obtained from a woman aged 60-75 years with COVID-19, enrolled during active disease.

This chain uses TRBV7-9 with TRBJ1-2; tentative D call: TRBD1 (6 bases). CDR3 length equals 14 residues. The V end was cut by 3 bases, the J end by 6 bases, with 14 bases between. Germline loops: CDR1 SEHNR, CDR2 FQNEAQ (reference sequence). CDR3 loop: CASSFAGARDGYTF. DNA for the CDR3: TGTGCCAGCAGCTTTGCAGGGGCGCGAGATGGCTACACCTTC.

The CDR3 here is CASSLYYGYTF. The CDR3, as DNA: TGTGCCAGCAGCCTCTACTATGGCTACACCTTC. The J gene is TRBJ1-2, the V gene TRBV28; D uncertain. With 6 bases removed from V and 3 bases from J, the gap between germline ends came to 5 bases. The length of the CDR3 is 11 residues. Germline V lookup: CDR1 MDHEN, CDR2 SYDVKM.

This clone showed up just a few times. V usage is TRBV5-1 and J usage is TRBJ2-1; 8 bases are a match to TRBD2. Trimming took 2 bases from V and 5 from J; bases not matched to a gene: 6. Germline V CDR1 and CDR2: SGHRS, YFSETQ. The CDR3 extends over 15 amino acids. The CDR3 region has the DNA TGCGCCAGCAGCTTAGACGGGAGGGCCCACAATGAGCAGTTCTTC. Translation gives CASSLDGRAHNEQFF.

This chain uses TRBV21-1 with TRBJ2-7; the listed D gene, TRBD1, was not tested against the DNA. TRBV21-1 is a pseudogene. The CDR3 sequence is 15 residues long. The CDR3: CASSPGQGGPYEQYV. CDR3 nucleotide sequence: TGTGCCAGCAGCCCGGGACAGGGAGGCCCCTACGAGCAGTACGTC.

This chain links TRBV7-2 with TRBJ2-1; 7 nucleotides line up with TRBD2. The CDR3 is made up of 15 amino acids. With 4 bases clipped from V and 10 bases from J, the junction kept 13 bases outside the gene matches. Germline CDR1 and CDR2: SGHTA and FQGNSA. The CDR3: CASSSIPTSLGEQFF. CDR3 sequence (DNA): TGTGCCAGCAGCTCAATTCCGACTAGCCTAGGGGAGCAGTTCTTC.

The V call is TRBV30, the J call TRBJ1-6; D ambiguous. V gave up 4 bases and J gave up 8 bases, with 12 bases separating them. Germline V lookup: CDR1 GTSNPN, CDR2 SVGIG (reference sequence). This CDR3 spans 13 amino acids. The CDR3 region is CAWTVAVYSPLHF. The CDR3 DNA reads TGTGCCTGGACCGTGGCCGTTTATTCACCCCTCCACTTT.

This clone has a handful of counts. The V and J genes are TRBV5-4 and TRBJ2-1, with TRBD2 matching over 9 bases. Germline CDR1 and CDR2: SGHNT and YYREEE (reference sequence). J gave up 7 bases and V 0 bases, and 2 bases lay outside the gene matches. The CDR3 runs to 14 residues. This CDR3 reads CASSLVLAGNEQFF. The CDR3 DNA follows: TGTGCCAGCAGCTTGGTTCTAGCGGGGAATGAGCAGTTCTTC.

Points on this clone: Its ends do not fully match the called genes, so a read error is possible. This rearrangement joins TRBV3-1 (or the pseudogene TRBV3-2) to TRBJ2-7; tentatively, D is TRBD1 (5 bases). Germline lookup yields CDR1 LGHDT and CDR2 YNNKEL (reference sequence). The CDR3 is 12 amino acids. The CDR3 loop is CASSQGQTQGAF. CDR3 in DNA: TGTGCCAGCAGCCAAGGACAGACCCAGGGCGCCTTC.

The V gene is TRBV25-1, the J gene TRBJ1-6; 9 nucleotides align to TRBD1. J was trimmed by 8 bases and V by 4 bases; bases with no gene match: 6. This CDR3 region has 15 residues. Germline CDR1 is MGHDK and CDR2 is SYGVNS. The CDR3 reads CASSGWTGEDSPLHF. Written as DNA, the CDR3 is TGTGCCAGCAGTGGGTGGACAGGGGAAGATTCACCCCTCCACTTT.

The chain carries TRBV28 and TRBJ1-3; TRBD1 agrees at 12 bases. CDR1 is MDHEN and CDR2 is SYDVKM in the germline V gene. V lost 11 bases, J lost 4 bases, and 12 bases stayed unmatched. The CDR3 has 16 amino acids. The CDR3 sequence: CASFPGQGARGNTIYF. The CDR3 nucleotides read TGTGCCTCATTCCCGGGACAGGGGGCGCGGGGAAACACCATATATTTT.

The chain employs TRBV30 and TRBJ1-2; D unresolved. Germline-derived CDR1 and CDR2 are GTSNPN and SVGIG (reference sequence). The CDR3 runs to 15 residues. The ends were cut back, 3 bases at V and 4 bases at J, with 18 bases in the middle. CDR3 DNA: TGTGCCTGGAGGGCAGGTGTCGGCCGAACCTATGGCTACACCTTC. The encoded protein is CAWRAGVGRTYGYTF.